This T cell receptor (beta chain) was captured by sequencing in a study of T cell responses to AZD1222 COVID-19 vaccine. Study outcomes and limitations: Donors skewed white British and female; clonal diversity was possibly underestimated.

Trimming shortened V by 3 bases and J by 1 base, and 3 bases separated the two germline ends. The CDR3 loop spans 12 amino acids. Germline assignment: CDR1 SGDLS and CDR2 YYNGEE. Recipients boosted at about 4 weeks or about 12 weeks are pooled. TCRdb keeps only in-frame clones here, not all; method: immunoSEQ multiplex PCR. The sample includes tens of thousands of clones, roughly nine tenths of them seen just once. With regard to this clone: Its cognate antigen is unknown.

The chain joins TRBV9 to TRBJ2-3; D not certain. The TCR was taken from an adult who received the AZD1222 COVID-19 vaccine. The specimen comprised peripheral blood, sampled 28 days after the second AZD1222 dose. The CDR3 region has the DNA TGTGCCAGCAGCGCTCGCACAGATACGCAGTATTTT. This encodes CASSARTDTQYF. The variable domain in full, completed from reference TRBV9 and TRBJ2-3, reads DSGVTQTPKHLITATGQRVTLRCSPRSGDLSVYWYQQSLDQGLQFLIQYYNGEERAKGNILERFSAQQFPDLHSELNLSSLELGDSALYFCASSARTDTQYFGPGTRLTVL.